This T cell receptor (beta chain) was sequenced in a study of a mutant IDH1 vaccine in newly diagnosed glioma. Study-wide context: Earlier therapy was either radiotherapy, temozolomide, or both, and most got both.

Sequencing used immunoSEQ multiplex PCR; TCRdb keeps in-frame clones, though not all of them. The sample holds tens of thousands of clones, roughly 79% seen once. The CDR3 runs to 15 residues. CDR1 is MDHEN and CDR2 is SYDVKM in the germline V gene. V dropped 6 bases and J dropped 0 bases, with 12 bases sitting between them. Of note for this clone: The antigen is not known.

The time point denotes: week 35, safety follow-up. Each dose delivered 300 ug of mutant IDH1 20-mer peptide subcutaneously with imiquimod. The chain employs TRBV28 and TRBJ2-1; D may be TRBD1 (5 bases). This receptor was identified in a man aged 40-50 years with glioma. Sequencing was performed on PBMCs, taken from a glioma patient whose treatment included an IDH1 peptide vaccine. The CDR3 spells CASSSDMSSYNEQFF. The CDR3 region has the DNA TGTGCCAGCAGCTCGGACATGAGCTCCTACAATGAGCAGTTCTTC.